Shown below are 15 T cell receptor beta chains from a single sample sequenced in a study of T cell responses to AZD1222 COVID-19 vaccine. TCRdb's table, derived via immunoSEQ multiplex PCR, lists solely in-frame clones and lacks some. Altogether about 110,000 clones are present, roughly 88% being singletons, with the ten largest covering 4% to 5.5%. The sample in question was peripheral blood, obtained on day 0 of AZD1222 vaccination. The source is an adult in good health.

This chain connects TRBV7-2 to TRBJ2-5; D perhaps matches TRBD1 (6 bases). Trimming took 2 bases from V and 3 from J, leaving 10 bases between them. The CDR3 runs 14 residues. Germline values: CDR1 SGHTA, CDR2 FQGNSA. Here the CDR3 DNA reads TGTGCCAGCAGCTTACTGGACAGCGAAGAGACCCAGTACTTC. Protein sequence: CASSLLDSEETQYF.

J is TRBJ1-2 and V is TRBV18, with 7 bases that match TRBD1. V lost 3 bases, J lost 0 bases, and 4 bases stayed unmatched. CDR3 length equals 15 residues. CDR1 and CDR2 (germline): KGHSH, LQKENI. The CDR3 protein is CASSPGGTANYGYTF. Written as DNA, the CDR3 is TGTGCCAGCTCACCCGGGGGGACAGCTAACTATGGCTACACCTTC.

This clone was seen a few times. The chain's CDR3 is CASSPGGGRTDTQYF. In DNA form, the CDR3 reads TGTGCCAGCAGCCCGGGGGGGGGTAGGACAGATACGCAGTATTTT. This chain connects TRBV5-4 to TRBJ2-3, with 8 positions matching TRBD2. The germline V gene encodes CDR1 SGHNT and CDR2 YYREEE (reference sequence). CDR3 length equals 15 residues. Trimming cost V 4 bases and J 3 bases; bases outside gene matches: 7.

The CDR3 DNA is TGTGCCAGCAGTTACTCGATTAGGCTGAACACTGAAGCTTTCTTT. This gives the protein CASSYSIRLNTEAFF. This chain uses TRBV6-5 with TRBJ1-1; the D is unclear. Germline CDR1 and CDR2: MNHEY and SVGAGI. V shed 0 bases and J shed 0 bases, with 8 bases lying between them. This CDR3 has 15 residues.

The gene calls are TRBV15 and TRBJ2-7, with 10 bases lining up with TRBD1. J was trimmed by 3 bases and V by 5 bases; bases with no gene match: 7. The germline V gene encodes CDR1 LNHNV and CDR2 YYDKDF (reference sequence). The CDR3 runs 15 residues. The CDR3 spells CATSAAGTGDYEQYF. CDR3 bases: TGTGCCACCAGCGCGGCCGGGACAGGGGACTACGAGCAGTACTTC. Combining the CDR3 with reference TRBV15 and TRBJ2-7 gives the whole variable domain DAMVIQNPRYQVTQFGKPVTLSCSQTLNHNVMYWYQQKSSQAPKLLFHYYDKDFNNEADTPDNFQSRRPNTSFCFLDIRSPGLGDTAMYLCATSAAGTGDYEQYFGPGTRLTVT.

J is TRBJ2-3 and V is TRBV27; possible D gene TRBD2, 5 bases. The germline V gene has CDR1 MNHEY and CDR2 SMNVEV (reference sequence). V was trimmed by 8 bases and J by 8 bases, leaving 17 bases between them. This CDR3 is 13 amino acids long. The CDR3 loop reads CASASLDRGTQYF. The CDR3 bases are TGTGCCAGCGCCTCCCTCGACCGGGGTACGCAGTATTTT.

This clone was counted a single time. The chain carries TRBV9 and TRBJ1-5, with unresolved D. CDR3 length: 14 residues. Germline assignment: CDR1 SGDLS and CDR2 YYNGEE. V was clipped by 3 bases and J by 4 bases, with 11 bases between them. Written as DNA, the CDR3 is TGTGCCAGCAGCGGACGGGAGGGAAATCAGCCCCAGCATTTT. Translated: CASSGREGNQPQHF.

The chain uses TRBV7-8 and TRBJ1-2, with D perhaps TRBD1 (5 bases). CDR1 and CDR2 from the germline V gene are SGHVS and FQNEAQ. Trimming cost V 4 bases and J 7 bases, with 22 bases left between them. The CDR3 is 16 residues long. CDR3 nucleotide sequence: TGTGCCAGCAGCTCCTCAGGGACGTTGGAGACTCGTGGCTACACCTTC. Translating gives CASSSSGTLETRGYTF.

This chain uses TRBV28 with TRBJ2-7; the D gene could be TRBD1 or TRBD2 (6 bases each). Germline-derived CDR1 and CDR2 are MDHEN and SYDVKM. Trimming left V 3 bases short and J 6 bases short, with 12 bases between. The CDR3 spans 13 residues. This CDR3 is CASSFGGPREQYF. In nucleotides, the CDR3 is TGTGCCAGCAGTTTTGGGGGGCCTCGCGAGCAGTACTTC. Full variable domain (rest looked up from reference TRBV28 and TRBJ2-7): DVKVTQSSRYLVKRTGEKVFLECVQDMDHENMFWYRQDPGLGLRLIYFSYDVKMKEKGDIPEGYSVSREKKERFSLILESASTNQTSMYLCASSFGGPREQYFGPGTRLTVT.

This clone was seen a handful of times. The J gene is TRBJ1-2, the V gene TRBV15; D is unclear. V lost 0 bases and J 7 bases, leaving 6 bases between the germline ends. This CDR3 is 12 amino acids long. Germline lookup yields CDR1 LNHNV and CDR2 YYDKDF (reference sequence). CDR3: CATSRDSGGYTF. The CDR3 bases are TGTGCCACCAGCAGAGATTCTGGTGGCTACACCTTC.

The chain couples TRBV5-1 to TRBJ1-1, with a weak D call TRBD1 (5 bases). Germline CDR1 reads SGHRS; CDR2 reads YFSETQ. The V end lost 4 bases, the J end lost 2 bases, and 21 bases lay between the germline ends. This CDR3 comprises 17 residues. CDR3 residues: CASSPRSGGTGNTEAFF. The DNA of the CDR3 is TGCGCCAGCAGCCCGCGTTCTGGGGGTACGGGAAACACTGAAGCTTTCTTT. The complete variable domain, with remaining parts taken from reference TRBV5-1 and TRBJ1-1, reads KAGVTQTPRYLIKTRGQQVTLSCSPISGHRSVSWYQQTPGQGLQFLFEYFSETQRNKGNFPGRFSGRQFSNSRSEMNVSTLELGDSALYLCASSPRSGGTGNTEAFFGQGTRLTVV.

This sequence joins TRBV11-1 and TRBJ1-1; 12 bases are shared with TRBD1. The CDR3 consists of 16 residues. V shed 5 bases and J 5 bases; nucleotides not matched to a gene: 9. Germline assignment: CDR1 SGHAT and CDR2 FQDESV (reference sequence). CDR3 DNA: TGTGCCAGCAGCCCCACGGGACAGGGGGCCAGGACTGAAGCTTTCTTT. Protein sequence: CASSPTGQGARTEAFF.

The chain is built from TRBV12-3 or TRBV12-4 and TRBJ2-6; D remains ambiguous. Between the trimmed V and J ends, which lost 2 bases and 13 bases, there was a span of 6 bases. The CDR3 consists of 11 residues. The CDR3 coding sequence is TGTGCCAGCAGTTTAAAAGTAGTCCTGACTTTC. This codes for CASSLKVVLTF.

The CDR3 DNA is TGTGCCATCAAGTACACCGCGAACACCGGGGAGCTGTTTTTT. As protein: CAIKYTANTGELFF. The rearrangement joins TRBV19 to TRBJ2-2; D remains ambiguous. The CDR3 extends over 14 amino acids. From germline, CDR1 is LNHDA and CDR2 SQIVND (reference sequence). Trimming removed 10 bases from V and 0 bases from J, with 12 bases in between.

This clone was seen only a few times. This chain connects TRBV28 to TRBJ1-2, with D hard to call. V lost 3 bases and J lost 4, with 9 bases in between. The CDR3 sequence is 13 residues long. Germline V gene sequence: CDR1 MDHEN, CDR2 SYDVKM. The CDR3 DNA sequence: TGTGCCAGCAGTTTCCGCTCTTTCTATGGCTACACCTTC. It yields the protein CASSFRSFYGYTF.